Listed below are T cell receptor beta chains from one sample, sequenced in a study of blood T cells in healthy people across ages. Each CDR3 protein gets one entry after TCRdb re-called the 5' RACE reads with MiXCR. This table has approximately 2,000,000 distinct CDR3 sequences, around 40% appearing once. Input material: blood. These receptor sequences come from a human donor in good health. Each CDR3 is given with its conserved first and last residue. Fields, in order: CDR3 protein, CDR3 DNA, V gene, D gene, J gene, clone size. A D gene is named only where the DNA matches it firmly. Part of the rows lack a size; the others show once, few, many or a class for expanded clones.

CDR3: CASRHTGPAQYF; DNA: TGTGCCAGCAGACACACAGGGCCTGCGCAGTATTTT; V: TRBV12-3/TRBV12-4; D: -; J: TRBJ2-3; size: few
CDR3: CASSLSHGGTNEKLFF; DNA: TGTGCCAGCAGCTTAAGTCATGGGGGAACTAATGAAAAACTGTTTTTT; V: TRBV7-2; D: -; J: TRBJ1-4; size: few
CDR3: CSARDRGQADTQYF; DNA: TGCAGTGCTAGGGACAGGGGGCAAGCAGATACGCAGTATTTT; V: TRBV20-1; D: TRBD1; J: TRBJ2-3; size: -
CDR3: CASSPGLNEQFF; DNA: TGTGCCAGCAGCCCGGGGCTCAATGAGCAGTTCTTC; V: TRBV7-2; D: -; J: TRBJ2-1; size: many
CDR3: CSASTQTASTDTQYF; DNA: TGCAGTGCTAGTACGCAAACGGCCAGCACAGATACGCAGTATTTT; V: TRBV20-1; D: -; J: TRBJ2-3; size: few
CDR3: CASSLSTRDYGYTF; DNA: TGCGCCAGCAGCTTGTCCACGCGGGACTATGGCTACACCTTC; V: TRBV5-1; D: -; J: TRBJ1-2; size: -
CDR3: CAISDRDRGFGEQYF; DNA: TGTGCCATCAGTGACCGGGACAGGGGATTCGGAGAGCAGTACTTC; V: TRBV10-3; D: TRBD1; J: TRBJ2-7; size: -
CDR3: CASSESWVGAEPVEQFF; DNA: TGTGCCAGCAGTGAATCTTGGGTGGGGGCTGAACCTGTTGAGCAGTTCTTC; V: TRBV25-1; D: -; J: TRBJ2-1; size: -
CDR3: CASSLKRRDEQFF; DNA: TGCGCCAGCAGCTTGAAAAGGCGCGATGAGCAGTTCTTC; V: TRBV5-1; D: -; J: TRBJ2-1; size: few
CDR3: CASSSDSGTDTQYF; DNA: TGTGCCAGCAGCTCGGATAGCGGCACAGATACGCAGTATTTT; V: TRBV7-2; D: -; J: TRBJ2-3; size: -
CDR3: CASSSNGQGDQPQHF; DNA: TGTGCCAGCAGTTCTAACGGACAGGGGGATCAGCCCCAGCATTTT; V: TRBV28; D: TRBD1; J: TRBJ1-5; size: few
CDR3: CASSFAASGSSYEQYF; DNA: TGTGCCAGCAGTTTTGCGGCTAGCGGTAGCTCCTACGAGCAGTACTTC; V: TRBV12-3/TRBV12-4; D: TRBD2; J: TRBJ2-7; size: -
CDR3: CASSSDDRGHGYTF; DNA: TGTGCCAGCAGTTCGGACGACAGGGGACATGGCTACACCTTC; V: TRBV6-2/TRBV6-3; D: TRBD1; J: TRBJ1-2; size: -
CDR3: CASSYPLTGLAVNNEQFF; DNA: TGTGCCAGCAGCTATCCCCTAACGGGACTAGCGGTGAACAATGAGCAGTTCTTC; V: TRBV7-2; D: TRBD2; J: TRBJ2-1; size: -
CDR3: CASSQDKVGAEGTGELFF; DNA: TGCGCCAGCAGCCAAGATAAAGTGGGGGCTGAGGGCACCGGGGAGCTGTTTTTT; V: TRBV4-3; D: -; J: TRBJ2-2; size: -
CDR3: CSARTGTGASYEQYF; DNA: TGCAGTGCTAGAACCGGGACAGGGGCCAGCTACGAGCAGTACTTC; V: TRBV20-1; D: TRBD1; J: TRBJ2-7; size: few
CDR3: CASSVAGQAYNEQFF; DNA: TGTGCCAGCAGCGTAGCGGGTCAAGCCTACAATGAGCAGTTCTTC; V: TRBV9; D: -; J: TRBJ2-1; size: few
CDR3: CAIGLAGGGETQYF; DNA: TGTGCCATCGGACTAGCGGGGGGTGGTGAGACCCAGTACTTC; V: TRBV2; D: TRBD2; J: TRBJ2-5; size: few
CDR3: CASSRRQGTHEQFF; DNA: TGTGCCAGCAGCAGAAGACAGGGGACGCATGAGCAGTTCTTC; V: TRBV7-6; D: TRBD1; J: TRBJ2-1; size: -
CDR3: CSARGGTGVNYGYTF; DNA: TGCAGTGCTAGAGGTGGGACAGGAGTAAACTATGGCTACACCTTC; V: TRBV20-1; D: TRBD1; J: TRBJ1-2; size: -
CDR3: CASGQGQPKNIQYF; DNA: TGTGCCTCAGGACAGGGCCAGCCAAAAAACATTCAGTACTTC; V: TRBV10-3; D: TRBD1; J: TRBJ2-4; size: -
CDR3: CASSLGAGMGYTF; DNA: TGTGCCAGCAGTTTGGGTGCGGGTATGGGCTACACCTTC; V: TRBV12-3/TRBV12-4; D: -; J: TRBJ1-2; size: few
CDR3: CSVEVKVDGYTF; DNA: TGCAGCGTTGAAGTTAAGGTAGATGGCTACACCTTC; V: TRBV29-1; D: -; J: TRBJ1-2; size: few
CDR3: CASSLSLAGVHEQYF; DNA: TGTGCCAGCAGCTTATCTCTAGCGGGGGTCCACGAGCAGTACTTC; V: TRBV7-2; D: TRBD2; J: TRBJ2-7; size: few
CDR3: CASRMGGETEAFF; DNA: TGCGCCAGCAGAATGGGGGGAGAGACTGAAGCTTTCTTT; V: TRBV5-1; D: -; J: TRBJ1-1; size: -
CDR3: CAISESGGQPQHF; DNA: TGTGCCATCAGTGAGTCGGGGGGTCAGCCCCAGCATTTT; V: TRBV10-3; D: -; J: TRBJ1-5; size: many
CDR3: CASSLIWDTEAFF; DNA: TGTGCCAGCAGTTTAATATGGGACACTGAAGCTTTCTTT; V: TRBV12-3/TRBV12-4; D: -; J: TRBJ1-1; size: -
CDR3: CASSQPYRDPEAFF; DNA: TGCGCCAGCAGCCAACCATACAGGGACCCTGAAGCTTTCTTT; V: TRBV4-1; D: -; J: TRBJ1-1; size: -
CDR3: CASSLGPLQGTDTQYF; DNA: TGTGCCAGCAGCTTAGGCCCGCTACAGGGCACAGATACGCAGTATTTT; V: TRBV7-2; D: -; J: TRBJ2-3; size: -
CDR3: CSARTLAGGYNEQFF; DNA: TGCAGTGCCCGGACACTAGCGGGGGGATACAATGAGCAGTTCTTC; V: TRBV20-1; D: TRBD2; J: TRBJ2-1; size: -
CDR3: CSAKPTGTSTGELFF; DNA: TGCAGTGCTAAACCCACCGGGACTAGCACCGGGGAGCTGTTTTTT; V: TRBV20-1; D: TRBD2; J: TRBJ2-2; size: -
CDR3: CSARADRQYQETRYF; DNA: TGCAGTGCTAGGGCGGACAGACAATACCAAGAGACCCGGTACTTC; V: TRBV20-1; D: -; J: TRBJ2-5; size: -
CDR3: CASSLTVDTQYF; DNA: TGTGCCAGCAGTTTAACCGTAGATACGCAGTATTTT; V: TRBV5-1; D: -; J: TRBJ2-3; size: many
CDR3: CASSAGTPDPSNEKLFF; DNA: TGTGCCAGCAGTGCCGGGACACCCGACCCCTCGAATGAAAAACTGTTTTTT; V: TRBV12-3/TRBV12-4; D: -; J: TRBJ1-4; size: -
CDR3: CVSSLSSSGVYGYTF; DNA: TGTGTCAGCAGCCTGAGTTCTTCGGGGGTATATGGCTACACCTTC; V: TRBV5-5; D: -; J: TRBJ1-2; size: -
CDR3: CASSFRSGQETQYF; DNA: TGTGCCAGCAGCTTTCGGTCCGGTCAAGAGACCCAGTACTTC; V: TRBV7-2; D: -; J: TRBJ2-5; size: few
CDR3: CASSRGTPLGTDTQYF; DNA: TGTGCCAGCTCCCGCGGGACCCCTCTAGGCACAGATACGCAGTATTTT; V: TRBV18; D: -; J: TRBJ2-3; size: -
CDR3: CATSRDRETGTDTQYF; DNA: TGTGCCACCAGCAGAGACAGGGAAACGGGCACAGATACGCAGTATTTT; V: TRBV15; D: -; J: TRBJ2-3; size: -
CDR3: CASSQQVGSYEQYF; DNA: TGTGCCAGCAGCCAACAGGTGGGGTCCTACGAGCAGTACTTC; V: TRBV4-2; D: -; J: TRBJ2-7; size: few
CDR3: CSARLGGNKGEQYF; DNA: TGCAGTGCTAGACTGGGGGGTAATAAGGGCGAGCAGTACTTC; V: TRBV20-1; D: -; J: TRBJ2-7; size: -
CDR3: CSARAIRLAGVPYEQYF; DNA: TGCAGTGCTAGAGCGATCAGACTAGCGGGGGTCCCCTACGAGCAGTACTTC; V: TRBV20-1; D: TRBD2; J: TRBJ2-7; size: -
CDR3: CASSSTGVNSPLHF; DNA: TGTGCCAGCAGTTCGACAGGGGTAAATTCACCCCTCCACTTT; V: TRBV6-2/TRBV6-3; D: TRBD1; J: TRBJ1-6; size: -
CDR3: CASSPARGGFSNEQFF; DNA: TGTGCCAGCAGCCCCGCGCGGGGAGGCTTTAGCAATGAGCAGTTCTTC; V: TRBV7-2; D: -; J: TRBJ2-1; size: -
CDR3: CASSPIVRRQPPGELFF; DNA: TGTGCCAGCAGCCCGATCGTCCGGCGGCAGCCCCCCGGGGAGCTGTTTTTT; V: TRBV11-2; D: -; J: TRBJ2-2; size: -
CDR3: CASSQQLDRGWGAFF; DNA: TGCGCCAGCAGCCAACAACTAGACAGGGGATGGGGCGCTTTCTTT; V: TRBV4-3; D: TRBD1; J: TRBJ1-1; size: many
CDR3: CASSPTGHFYEQYF; DNA: TGTGCCAGCAGTCCAACGGGACATTTCTACGAGCAGTACTTC; V: TRBV6-5; D: -; J: TRBJ2-7; size: few
CDR3: CASSVQGQGPYEQYF; DNA: TGTGCCAGCAGCGTACAAGGACAGGGGCCCTACGAGCAGTACTTC; V: TRBV9; D: TRBD1; J: TRBJ2-7; size: few
CDR3: CAISDLGTTLTPQFF; DNA: TGTGCCATCAGTGATCTCGGGACTACCCTTACGCCCCAGTTCTTC; V: TRBV10-3; D: TRBD2; J: TRBJ2-1; size: -
CDR3: CSARDFRLEEKLFF; DNA: TGCAGTGCTAGAGATTTTCGTCTCGAAGAAAAACTGTTTTTT; V: TRBV20-1; D: -; J: TRBJ1-4; size: few
CDR3: CSGSDRHGTEAFF; DNA: TGCAGTGGTTCGGATAGACATGGCACTGAAGCTTTCTTT; V: TRBV29-1; D: -; J: TRBJ1-1; size: -